Each of the 27 T cell receptor beta chains below was sequenced from the same sample in a study of a mutant IDH1 vaccine in newly diagnosed glioma. Their antigens remain unidentified. Time point specified: week 11, during vaccination. What each vaccine dose contained was 300 ug of mutant IDH1 20-mer peptide, accompanied by topical imiquimod. Sequenced by immunoSEQ multiplex PCR; TCRdb stores in-frame clones only, minus some. The table records tens of thousands of clones, around 77% of them present only once. The material sequenced was PBMCs, taken from a glioma patient whose treatment included an IDH1 peptide vaccine. All receptors derive from a woman aged 18-30 years with glioma.

This clone was seen a handful of times. V and J are TRBV10-3 and TRBJ2-2; possibly TRBD2 for D (6 bases). Germline lookup yields CDR1 ENHRY and CDR2 SYGVKD. V was cut by 7 bases and J by 2 bases, with 17 bases left in between. CDR3 length equals 16 residues. Written as DNA, the CDR3 is TGTGCCATCAAAAGGCACTTAGCGGAAAACACCGGGGAGCTGTTTTTT. Translating gives CAIKRHLAENTGELFF.

This clone was seen only a few times. This chain links TRBV9 with TRBJ2-7, with a possible D match to TRBD2 (6 bases). V was pared by 5 bases and J by 7 bases, with 13 bases between. The CDR3 sequence is 12 residues long. CDR1 and CDR2 (germline): SGDLS, YYNGEE. The CDR3 nucleotides read TGTGCCAGCAGTCGGGCTGCGGGGGAGCAGTACTTC. It is translated as CASSRAAGEQYF.

CDR3 sequence reads: CASSWDRVETEAFF. CDR3 sequence (DNA): TGCGCCAGCAGCTGGGACAGGGTCGAGACTGAAGCTTTCTTT. The chain has TRBV5-1 and TRBJ1-1, with 9 bases identical to TRBD1. V was clipped by 3 bases and J by 5 bases; unmatched bases: 5. CDR1 SGHRS and CDR2 YFSETQ come from the germline V gene. This CDR3 comprises 14 residues.

V usage is TRBV2 and J usage is TRBJ2-1; perhaps TRBD2 as D (6 bases). Between the trimmed V and J ends, which lost 6 bases and 4 bases, there was a span of 16 bases. CDR1 SNHLY and CDR2 FYNNEI come from the germline V gene. The CDR3 has 15 residues. As DNA, the CDR3 is TGTGCCAGCAGATCCGGAGGGTCTCCGTACAATGAGCAGTTCTTC. Translated: CASRSGGSPYNEQFF.

This clone is termed medium-sized. CDR3 residues: CASSLVMGAGGYTF. The CDR3 nucleotides are TGTGCCAGCAGTTTGGTCATGGGAGCAGGGGGCTACACCTTC. The gene calls are TRBV27 and TRBJ1-2, with D possibly TRBD1 on 5 matching bases. The CDR3 totals 14 residues. Germline CDR1 reads MNHEY; CDR2 reads SMNVEV (reference sequence). With 3 bases removed from V and 8 bases from J, the gap between germline ends came to 16 bases.

The chain uses TRBV29-1 and TRBJ2-2; D assignment may be TRBD1 or TRBD2 (6 bases each). The V gene lost 7 bases and the J gene lost 7 bases, with 13 bases spanning the gap. The CDR3 loop spans 12 amino acids. Per germline, CDR1 SQVTM and CDR2 ANQGSEA. CDR3 sequence: CSGGALSGELFF. As DNA, the CDR3 is TGCAGCGGGGGGGCATTGAGCGGGGAGCTGTTTTTT.

The chain employs TRBV9 and TRBJ2-1, with 7 bases fitting TRBD1. CDR1 and CDR2 from the germline V gene are SGDLS and YYNGEE. This CDR3 spans 15 amino acids. V trimming: 3 bases; J trimming: 3 bases; junction bases outside the gene matches: 6. The CDR3: CASSESGTVYNEQFF. CDR3 nucleotide sequence: TGTGCCAGCAGCGAATCCGGGACAGTCTACAATGAGCAGTTCTTC.

The V gene is TRBV15, the J gene TRBJ1-5; the D gene is possibly TRBD1 (6 bases). The CDR3 sequence is 17 residues long. With 4 bases removed from V and 0 bases from J, the gap between germline ends came to 16 bases. The germline V gene encodes CDR1 LNHNV and CDR2 YYDKDF (reference sequence). CDR3 protein: CATSTRQVSISNQPQHF. For the CDR3, the DNA is TGTGCCACCAGCACGCGACAGGTTTCGATTAGCAATCAGCCCCAGCATTTT.

The V and J genes are TRBV14 and TRBJ1-1; D uncertain. Germline CDR1 reads SGHDN; CDR2 reads FVKESK. Trimming removed 7 bases at V and 0 bases at J, with 6 bases between. The CDR3 consists of 12 residues. The CDR3 coding sequence is TGTGCCAGCAAAGGGCTGAACACTGAAGCTTTCTTT. Translating gives CASKGLNTEAFF.

CDR3 in amino acids: CASSWDMMSSGANVLTF. CDR3 DNA sequence: TGCGCCAGCAGCTGGGACATGATGAGCTCTGGGGCCAACGTCCTGACTTTC. This chain connects TRBV5-1 to TRBJ2-6, with D possibly being TRBD1 (6 bases). Trimming removed 3 bases at V and 0 bases at J, with 13 bases between. Germline CDR1 reads SGHRS; CDR2 reads YFSETQ. This CDR3 comprises 17 residues.

This clone was seen only a few times. The V and J genes are TRBV5-5 and TRBJ1-6; D not resolved. The CDR3 is made up of 15 amino acids. CDR1 is SGHKS and CDR2 is YYEKEE in the germline V gene (reference sequence). The V and J ends lost 4 bases and 5 bases respectively, with 13 bases between them. The CDR3 reads CASSPRAGDNSPLHF. In nucleotides, the CDR3 is TGTGCCAGCAGCCCGCGGGCAGGTGATAATTCACCCCTCCACTTT.

This clone occurred a few times. This chain's CDR3 is CASSPSAGQGVYEQYF. The CDR3 region has the DNA TGTGCCAGCAGCCCCTCTGCTGGACAGGGCGTCTACGAGCAGTACTTC. The rearrangement uses TRBV7-9 and TRBJ2-7; 8 nucleotides line up with TRBD1. J lost 3 bases, V lost 5 bases, and 12 bases had no gene match. Germline V gene sequence: CDR1 SEHNR, CDR2 FQNEAQ (reference sequence). This CDR3 comprises 16 residues.

V usage is TRBV5-5 and J usage is TRBJ2-7, with 7 nucleotides matching TRBD2. The germline gives CDR1 SGHKS, CDR2 YYEKEE (reference sequence). Trimming cost V 0 bases and J 0 bases; bases outside gene matches: 3. The CDR3 spans 15 residues. The CDR3 DNA sequence: TGTGCCAGCAGCTTGGAGGTAGCGGGCTCCTACGAGCAGTACTTC. This sequence encodes CASSLEVAGSYEQYF.

The rearrangement joins TRBV19 to TRBJ1-5; TRBD1 is a possible D gene (6 bases). Per germline, CDR1 LNHDA and CDR2 SQIVND (reference sequence). V was trimmed by 6 bases and J by 3 bases, leaving 15 bases between them. The CDR3 is 15 residues long. CDR3 nucleotides: TGTGCCAGTAGAGCCGGGACACTTTACAATCAGCCCCAGCATTTT. Translating gives CASRAGTLYNQPQHF.

This chain connects TRBV7-2 to TRBJ2-7; D remains ambiguous. With 5 bases removed from V and 7 bases from J, the gap between germline ends came to 21 bases. CDR1 is SGHTA, CDR2 FQGNSA, per germline. The CDR3 consists of 15 residues. The CDR3 protein is CASSPPGQAFGEQYF. Here the CDR3 DNA reads TGTGCCAGCAGCCCACCTGGCCAGGCCTTTGGTGAGCAGTACTTC.

The rearrangement links TRBV25-1 to TRBJ2-2; 8 bases agree with TRBD1. The CDR3 runs to 17 residues. The ends lost 4 bases at V and 1 base at J; junction bases unmatched: 8. Germline lookup yields CDR1 MGHDK and CDR2 SYGVNS. The CDR3 DNA sequence: TGTGCCAGCAGTGCCACTACCGGGACAGGGAACACCGGGGAGCTGTTTTTT. It encodes CASSATTGTGNTGELFF.

This clone came up a few times. The V and J genes are TRBV5-1 and TRBJ2-7; 8 nucleotides match TRBD1. This CDR3 contains 16 residues. V shed 4 bases, J shed 4 bases, and the junction held 13 bases outside the gene matches. CDR1 SGHRS and CDR2 YFSETQ come from the germline V gene. In DNA form, the CDR3 reads TGCGCCAGCAGCCGAGGTACGGACAGGGTCGGGTACGAGCAGTACTTC. Its translation: CASSRGTDRVGYEQYF.

The CDR3 loop is CASRPLGSTSEAFF. The CDR3 region has the DNA TGTGCCAGCAGGCCGCTTGGGAGTACCTCTGAAGCTTTCTTT. The rearrangement uses TRBV6-5 and TRBJ1-1; D gene ambiguous. Between the trimmed V and J ends, which lost 6 bases and 6 bases, there was a span of 17 bases. Germline V gene sequence: CDR1 MNHEY, CDR2 SVGAGI. The CDR3 is 14 residues long.

This sequence joins TRBV19 and TRBJ1-1; no firm D call. V dropped 6 bases and J dropped 4 bases, with 24 bases sitting between them. The CDR3 length is 17 residues. Germline lookup yields CDR1 LNHDA and CDR2 SQIVND (reference sequence). The CDR3 reads CASSLNYRDVRGTEAFF. The CDR3 region has the DNA TGTGCCAGTAGCCTAAACTACAGAGACGTTCGGGGCACTGAAGCTTTCTTT.

This chain links TRBV13 with TRBJ2-7; 8 positions match TRBD2. J was trimmed by 0 bases and V by 1 base; bases with no gene match: 8. The CDR3 has 17 residues. Germline V lookup: CDR1 PRHDT, CDR2 FYEKMQ (reference sequence). The CDR3, as DNA: TGTGCCAGCAGCTTAGAGGGTAGCGGGACCCCCTCCTACGAGCAGTACTTC. It specifies CASSLEGSGTPSYEQYF.

This clone has a single count. J is TRBJ2-1 and V is TRBV14; 8 nucleotides line up with TRBD2. V shed 2 bases and J 7 bases; nucleotides not matched to a gene: 10. Per germline, CDR1 SGHDN and CDR2 FVKESK. The length of the CDR3 is 16 residues. This CDR3 is CASSQLREARGNEQFF. CDR3 DNA sequence: TGTGCCAGCAGCCAATTGCGGGAGGCCCGGGGGAATGAGCAGTTCTTC.

V and J are TRBV6-5 and TRBJ2-1; D is uncertain. CDR1 MNHEY and CDR2 SVGAGI come from the germline V gene. CDR3 size: 14 residues. Trimming cost V 6 bases and J 4 bases, with 13 bases left between them. The DNA of the CDR3 is TGTGCCAGCAGCCCGGGTAGTGTGTACAATGAGCAGTTCTTC. Translating gives CASSPGSVYNEQFF.

The J gene is TRBJ2-7, the V gene TRBV7-6, with D perhaps TRBD1 (6 bases). Germline V CDR1 and CDR2: SGHVS, FNYEAQ. The CDR3 extends over 15 amino acids. V was trimmed by 0 bases and J by 5 bases, leaving 14 bases between them. The CDR3 DNA sequence: TGTGCCAGCAGCTTAGCAGGCCCAGGGGTGGACGAGCAGTACTTC. Amino acids: CASSLAGPGVDEQYF.

This chain uses TRBV21-1 with TRBJ1-4; the DNA was not compared with TRBD1, the D call given in the table. TRBV21-1 has pseudogene status. The CDR3 extends over 10 amino acids. The CDR3 loop is CASSPGQEDF. CDR3 coding DNA: TGTGCCAGCAGCCCGGGACAAGAGGATTTT.

This rearrangement joins TRBV5-1 to TRBJ1-6; possible D gene TRBD1, 6 bases. The CDR3 runs 21 residues. The ends were cut back, 4 bases at V and 0 bases at J, with 26 bases in the middle. CDR1 is SGHRS and CDR2 is YFSETQ in the germline V gene. CDR3 region: CASSLNPGQSYSSSYNSPLHF. As DNA, the CDR3 is TGCGCCAGCAGCCTTAACCCCGGACAGAGTTACTCGAGCTCCTATAATTCACCCCTCCACTTT.

The chain's CDR3 is CSVERGGETQYF. In DNA, the CDR3 is TGCAGCGTTGAGCGGGGGGGAGAGACCCAGTACTTC. J is TRBJ2-5 and V is TRBV29-1, with 9 bases that match TRBD2. This CDR3 is built from 12 residues. Unmatched junction bases numbered 0, after V lost 3 bases and J lost 4 bases. Germline CDR1 reads SQVTM; CDR2 reads ANQGSEA.

The chain uses TRBV2 and TRBJ2-3; no reliable D call. Trimming pared 7 bases from V and 11 bases from J, leaving 22 bases between. The CDR3 spans 14 residues. CDR1 is SNHLY, CDR2 FYNNEI, per germline. CDR3 protein: CASNTLRVGLEQYF. The CDR3 coding sequence is TGTGCCAGCAATACCCTACGGGTAGGCCTCGAGCAGTATTTT.